A single sample is the source of the 17 T cell receptor beta chains below, sequenced in a study of blood T cell repertoires in COVID-19. Some clones are missing from TCRdb's copy, which holds only in-frame ones; the method was immunoSEQ multiplex PCR. The table has approximately 65,000 clones, roughly 86% seen once; the top ten hold around 4%. Sequencing used peripheral blood. The receptors stem from a man aged 45-65 years with acute or convalescent COVID-19.

This clone has a count of ten or more. CDR3 DNA sequence: TGTGCCAGCAGCGCGTCCACGACAGCTTCCTACGAGCAGTACTTC. This codes for CASSASTTASYEQYF. The rearrangement uses TRBV5-4 and TRBJ2-7; a possible D gene is TRBD1 (5 bases). Trimming cost V 4 bases and J 1 base, with 15 bases left between them. CDR1 SGHNT and CDR2 YYREEE come from the germline V gene (reference sequence). The CDR3 extends over 15 amino acids. The whole variable domain, filled in from reference TRBV5-4 and TRBJ2-7, reads ETGVTQSPTHLIKTRGQQVTLRCSSQSGHNTVSWYQQALGQGPQFIFQYYREEENGRGNFPPRFSGLQFPNYSSELNVNALELDDSALYLCASSASTTASYEQYFGPGTRLTVT.

This chain connects TRBV27 to TRBJ2-5; a weak D match, TRBD1 (5 bases). The V end lost 2 bases, the J end lost 7 bases, and 23 bases lay between the germline ends. This CDR3 contains 17 residues. Germline V gene data show CDR1 as MNHEY and CDR2 as SMNVEV (reference sequence). CDR3 nucleotide sequence: TGTGCCAGCAGTTTAAAGGGGCGTCTCACAAGTAGTGGGACCCAGTACTTC. Its protein product is CASSLKGRLTSSGTQYF.

This chain uses TRBV27 with TRBJ1-1, with D maybe TRBD1 (6 bases). The CDR3 extends over 15 amino acids. V was pared by 1 base and J by 4 bases, with 13 bases between. Germline V gene sequence: CDR1 MNHEY, CDR2 SMNVEV (reference sequence). The CDR3 here is CASSLYRAQGTEAFF. The CDR3 DNA is TGTGCCAGCAGTTTATACAGGGCCCAGGGCACTGAAGCTTTCTTT.

The chain uses TRBV2 and TRBJ2-6; D not certain. V lost 7 bases and J 0 bases, leaving 10 bases between the germline ends. The CDR3 has 15 residues. Germline-derived CDR1 and CDR2 are SNHLY and FYNNEI. The CDR3, as DNA: TGTGCCAGCATCGCAGCGTACTCTGGGGCCAACGTCCTGACTTTC. Translating gives CASIAAYSGANVLTF. Looking up the rest from reference TRBV2 and TRBJ2-6 gives the full variable domain: EPEVTQTPSHQVTQMGQEVILRCVPISNHLYFYWYRQILGQKVEFLVSFYNNEISEKSEIFDDQFSVERPDGSNFTLKIRSTKLEDSAMYFCASIAAYSGANVLTFGAGSRLTVL.

The J gene is TRBJ1-2, the V gene TRBV14; unclear D gene. The V gene lost 0 bases and the J gene lost 4 bases, with 9 bases spanning the gap. The CDR3 totals 14 residues. The V gene's germline CDR1 is SGHDN and CDR2 FVKESK. DNA for the CDR3: TGTGCCAGCAGCCAAGAACAGAGTGGCTATGGCTACACCTTC. Translated: CASSQEQSGYGYTF.

The rearrangement joins TRBV12-3 or TRBV12-4 to TRBJ1-5; D perhaps matches TRBD1 (5 bases). Trimming took 5 bases from V and 6 from J, leaving 8 bases between them. CDR3 length equals 12 residues. CDR3 sequence reads: CASSPRGQPQHF. In DNA form, the CDR3 reads TGTGCCAGCAGTCCAAGGGGTCAGCCCCAGCATTTT.

The chain uses TRBV11-3 and TRBJ2-2, with D unresolved. Germline assignment: CDR1 SGHNT and CDR2 YENEEA. Trimming cost V 4 bases and J 0 bases, with 15 bases left between them. The CDR3 loop spans 17 amino acids. The CDR3 region has the DNA TGTGCCAGCAGCTCGCGGTCCAACCAACCGAACACCGGGGAGCTGTTTTTT. Its translation is CASSSRSNQPNTGELFF.

In this sample, this clone turned up a few times. The genes are TRBV12-3 or TRBV12-4 and TRBJ1-6; D is uncertain. V was cut by 6 bases and J by 5 bases, with 5 bases left in between. The CDR3 runs to 12 residues. CDR3 amino acids: CASRQNNSPLHF. In nucleotides, the CDR3 is TGTGCCAGCAGACAAAATAATTCACCCCTCCACTTT.

This clone has a single count. This chain connects TRBV7-9 to TRBJ2-7; tentatively, D is TRBD1 (6 bases). CDR1 is SEHNR and CDR2 is FQNEAQ in the germline V gene (reference sequence). The CDR3 is 17 residues long. V lost 3 bases to trimming and J lost 2 bases, with 20 bases between them. The CDR3 nucleotides read TGTGCCAGCAGCTTGCGTCAGGGGACCCCCGGGACCTACGAGCAGTACTTC. It is translated as CASSLRQGTPGTYEQYF.

This chain links TRBV7-3 with TRBJ2-1; the match to TRBD1 covers 7 bases. From germline, CDR1 is SGHTA and CDR2 FQGTGA. This CDR3 is built from 16 residues. Trimming removed 5 bases from V and 2 bases from J; junction bases left unmatched: 9. This CDR3 reads CASSLRQGSTYNEQFF. CDR3 DNA: TGTGCCAGCAGCCTCCGACAGGGCAGCACCTACAATGAGCAGTTCTTC.

This clone was recorded only once. This rearrangement joins TRBV3-1 (or the pseudogene TRBV3-2) to TRBJ2-2, with D maybe TRBD2 (6 bases). Germline-derived CDR1 and CDR2 are LGHDT and YNNKEL (reference sequence). This CDR3 contains 17 residues. Deletions cut 0 bases from V and 4 bases from J, with 15 bases between. The CDR3 DNA reads TGTGCCAGCAGCCAAGATCATGCGGGAAGGGCCACCGGGGAGCTGTTTTTT. Protein: CASSQDHAGRATGELFF.

The J gene is TRBJ2-5, the V gene TRBV9; TRBD1 matches 8 bases. The CDR3 runs 16 residues. After removal of 4 bases from V and 4 bases from J, the junction contained 12 bases not matched to a gene. The germline CDR1 and CDR2 sequences are SGDLS and YYNGEE. The CDR3 coding sequence is TGTGCCAGCAGCACCAGTCCCGGGACAGGAATAGAGACCCAGTACTTC. The encoded protein is CASSTSPGTGIETQYF.

This clone appeared a few times. This chain joins TRBV6-2 or TRBV6-3 and TRBJ1-2, with no clear D. Trimming cost V 0 bases and J 3 bases, with 11 bases left between them. This CDR3 comprises 15 residues. The germline V gene encodes CDR1 MNHEY and CDR2 SVGEGT. For the CDR3, the DNA is TGTGCCAGCAGTTACTCGAATTGGCCAGACTATGGCTACACCTTC. Translating it yields CASSYSNWPDYGYTF.

This chain connects TRBV30 to TRBJ2-7; TRBD1 matches at 7 bases. This CDR3 region has 12 residues. With 3 bases clipped from V and 4 bases from J, the junction kept 3 bases outside the gene matches. Germline CDR1 is GTSNPN and CDR2 is SVGIG (reference sequence). The CDR3 DNA sequence: TGTGCCTGGAGAGGACAGGCGTACGAGCAGTACTTC. Its translation is CAWRGQAYEQYF.

As to this clone: The sample contains more than one DNA sequence encoding this CDR3. The rearrangement links TRBV20-1 to TRBJ2-7, with D perhaps TRBD1 (6 bases). This CDR3 comprises 11 residues. CDR1 is DFQATT, CDR2 SNEGSKA, per germline (reference sequence). The V end was cut by 6 bases, the J end by 3 bases, with 9 bases between. In DNA, the CDR3 is TGCAGTGCCCTAGGGGGCTACGAGCAGTACTTC. Translated, it gives CSALGGYEQYF.

The V call is TRBV5-6, the J call TRBJ2-7; possibly TRBD2 for D (6 bases). The CDR3 spans 15 residues. Deletions cut 7 bases from V and 2 bases from J, with 19 bases between. CDR1 and CDR2 from the germline V gene are SGHDT and YYEEEE. The CDR3 DNA is TGTGCCAGCTACACACAGGCGGGGCCCCCCTACGAGCAGTACTTC. It codes for CASYTQAGPPYEQYF.

This sequence joins TRBV10-3 and TRBJ2-5, with TRBD1 as a possible D gene (6 bases). Trimming took 2 bases from V and 2 from J, leaving 12 bases between them. Germline V lookup: CDR1 ENHRY, CDR2 SYGVKD. This CDR3 is 15 amino acids long. CDR3 in amino acids: CAISETGTNQETQYF. In DNA, the CDR3 is TGTGCCATCAGTGAGACCGGGACAAATCAAGAGACCCAGTACTTC.